The rows below give T cell receptor beta chains drawn from one sample of a study of OX40 agonist ivuxolimab in advanced cancers. Measured with immunoSEQ multiplex PCR; TCRdb has only the in-frame clones, and not every one. Altogether tens of thousands of clones are present, around 87% being singletons, with the ten largest covering roughly 5%. This sample comprised CD4+ or CD8+ T cells sorted from blood, obtained in a trial of the OX40 agonist ivuxolimab. The source is an adult with an advanced solid tumor such as melanoma, head and neck, liver or kidney cancer. CDR3s include the opening cysteine and the closing phenylalanine or tryptophan. A D gene is named only where the DNA matches it firmly. Only part of the rows carry a size: once, few, many, or a class if the clone is expanded.

CDR3 DNA | CDR3 protein | J gene | V gene | clone size | D gene
TGTGCCAGCGACGGACAGGGGGAAGGACAGCCCCAGCATTTT | CASDGQGEGQPQHF | TRBJ1-5 | TRBV7-9 | . | TRBD1
TGTGCCAGCAGGGAGACTAGCGGCCCCTACGAGCAGTACTTC | CASRETSGPYEQYF | TRBJ2-7 | TRBV6-1 | . | TRBD2
TGTGCCACTCATGAGTCCTACGAGCAGTACTTC | CATHESYEQYF | TRBJ2-7 | TRBV6-6 | . | .
TGTGCCAGCAGCCGACTAGCGGGGGGGGACAATGAGCAGTTCTTC | CASSRLAGGDNEQFF | TRBJ2-1 | TRBV4-2 | . | TRBD2
TGTGCCAGCACCCCCGGTGGACAGTCTTTTTACGAGCAGTACTTC | CASTPGGQSFYEQYF | TRBJ2-7 | TRBV28 | . | .
TGTGCCAGTAGTACCAGGGTTAAGGATTCACCCCTCCACTTT | CASSTRVKDSPLHF | TRBJ1-6 | TRBV19 | . | .
TGTGCCAGCAGCGTAGTAGCGGGAGGGCCCGTAGTCACCGGGGAGCTGTTTTTT | CASSVVAGGPVVTGELFF | TRBJ2-2 | TRBV9 | . | TRBD2
TGTGCCAGCAGCTTAGGGGTCGGAGTTTACGAGCAGTACTTC | CASSLGVGVYEQYF | TRBJ2-7 | TRBV7-9 | . | .
TGTGCCAGCAGCCACAGGGGCTCCTACAATGAGCAGTTCTTC | CASSHRGSYNEQFF | TRBJ2-1 | TRBV4-2 | . | .
TGTGCCAGCAGCTTACTCCCCGGATCACCCCTCCACTTT | CASSLLPGSPLHF | TRBJ1-6 | TRBV7-9 | . | .
TGTGCCAGCAGTCTACAGGGGGCAATGGATGAGCAGTTCTTC | CASSLQGAMDEQFF | TRBJ2-1 | TRBV6-4 | . | TRBD1
TGTGCCACCAGAACCGGGACAGGGTGGTACGAGCAGTACTTC | CATRTGTGWYEQYF | TRBJ2-7 | TRBV2 | . | TRBD1
TGTGCCAGCAGCTTGGTGGGAGCTACCCAGTACTTC | CASSLVGATQYF | TRBJ2-5 | TRBV7-9 | . | .
TGTGCCAGCAGCTTGGGCACTCAAGAGACCCAGTACTTC | CASSLGTQETQYF | TRBJ2-5 | TRBV7-8 | . | .
TGTGCCAGCAGCCAGCGTGGGGGGCTTAGCACCGGGGAGCTGTTTTTT | CASSQRGGLSTGELFF | TRBJ2-2 | TRBV7-9 | . | .
TGTGCCAGCTCCCGACAGGGCAATCAGCCCCAGCATTTT | CASSRQGNQPQHF | TRBJ1-5 | TRBV18 | . | .
TGTGCCAGCAGCTTAGTCGGGGGAACGAACACCGGGGAGCTGTTTTTT | CASSLVGGTNTGELFF | TRBJ2-2 | TRBV11-3 | . | .
TGTGCCAGCAGCCCGAGGTCAGGGCCCTCTGGAAACACCATATATTTT | CASSPRSGPSGNTIYF | TRBJ1-3 | TRBV7-2 | . | .
TGTGCCAGCAGCTTGTTTGGGGGCTCTGGAAACACCATATATTTT | CASSLFGGSGNTIYF | TRBJ1-3 | TRBV5-4 | . | .
TGTGCCAGCAGCTCACTAGCGGGAGCGGAGACCCAGTACTTC | CASSSLAGAETQYF | TRBJ2-5 | TRBV5-5 | . | TRBD2
TGCAGTGCTAGGAACAGCCTGGAGCAGTACTTC | CSARNSLEQYF | TRBJ2-7 | TRBV20-1 | once | .
TGCAGCGTTGAAGGGACAGCCTACGAGCAGTACTTC | CSVEGTAYEQYF | TRBJ2-7 | TRBV29-1 | . | .
TGCGCCAGCAGTCAGACCCTCCCGACCTCTGGAAACACCATATATTTT | CASSQTLPTSGNTIYF | TRBJ1-3 | TRBV10-2 | . | .
TGTGCCAGCAGCGCAGAACGGGGGAGGAACACTGAAGCTTTCTTT | CASSAERGRNTEAFF | TRBJ1-1 | TRBV5-6 | . | .
TGTGCCAGCAGTCGGTCAGGGGCTCAGCCCCAGCATTTT | CASSRSGAQPQHF | TRBJ1-5 | TRBV6-5 | . | .
TGTGCCAGCAGTCTCGGGACAGGGCGGTCCTACGAGCAGTACTTC | CASSLGTGRSYEQYF | TRBJ2-7 | TRBV6-5 | . | TRBD1
TGCGCCAGCAGCTGGGGGGCGGGGGGCGCGAATGAAAAACTGTTTTTT | CASSWGAGGANEKLFF | TRBJ1-4 | TRBV5-1 | . | .
TGCGCCAGCAGCCCGACAGGGGGCTCCTACAATGAGCAGTTCTTC | CASSPTGGSYNEQFF | TRBJ2-1 | TRBV4-3 | . | TRBD1
TGTGCCAGCAGCCAAGATCGACTAGCGGGAGTAATACCAGGCGAGCAGTACTTC | CASSQDRLAGVIPGEQYF | TRBJ2-7 | TRBV14 | once | TRBD2
TGTGCCAGCAGAGAGCAGACAGGGGCAAATTCACCCCTCCACTTT | CASREQTGANSPLHF | TRBJ1-6 | TRBV6-5 | . | TRBD1
TGTGCCAGCAGTTCACCCCGAATACCGCCCTACGAGCAGTACTTC | CASSSPRIPPYEQYF | TRBJ2-7 | TRBV27 | . | .
TGTGCCAGCAGCTTAGGACAGCGTTACGAGCAGTACTTC | CASSLGQRYEQYF | TRBJ2-7 | TRBV11-3 | . | .
TGTGCCAGCAGGCAAGCGGGAGAGACAGATACGCAGTATTTT | CASRQAGETDTQYF | TRBJ2-3 | TRBV28 | . | TRBD2
TGTGCCAGCAGTGAAAAGGCGGGTCTAACCTACAATGAGCAGTTCTTC | CASSEKAGLTYNEQFF | TRBJ2-1 | TRBV2 | once | .
TGTGCCAGTAGTATCTCGGACAGGGCAACTGTCTATGGCTACACCTTC | CASSISDRATVYGYTF | TRBJ1-2 | TRBV19 | . | TRBD1
TGTGCCAGCAGTCTCCAGGGGGCCGGGGAGCTGTTTTTT | CASSLQGAGELFF | TRBJ2-2 | TRBV7-2 | . | TRBD1
TGTGCCAGCAGCGTCCGGGACAGAAGGGTTGATACGCAGTATTTT | CASSVRDRRVDTQYF | TRBJ2-3 | TRBV7-2 | once | TRBD1
TGTGCCAGCAGCTTATATCAGGGGGTCAACGAGCAGTACTTC | CASSLYQGVNEQYF | TRBJ2-7 | TRBV7-8 | . | TRBD1
TGTGCCAGTAGTATAGTGGCCACTAGCAATCAGCCCCAGCATTTT | CASSIVATSNQPQHF | TRBJ1-5 | TRBV19 | . | .
TGTGCCAGCTCCAAATCTCCCCCAGATACGCAGTATTTT | CASSKSPPDTQYF | TRBJ2-3 | TRBV18 | once | .
TGTGCCAGTAGTACCGACGGCAGGGGGGCCTACAATGAGCAGTTCTTC | CASSTDGRGAYNEQFF | TRBJ2-1 | TRBV5-4 | . | .
TGTGCCAGCAGTGGACCCGGGTCTCTCTCCTACGAGCAGTACTTC | CASSGPGSLSYEQYF | TRBJ2-7 | TRBV25-1 | . | .
TGCGCCAGCAGCTTTAGCGGGAGGGCAGATACGCAGTATTTT | CASSFSGRADTQYF | TRBJ2-3 | TRBV5-1 | . | TRBD2
TGTGCCATCAGTGAAGGTGGGGGGAGTGTAAAGACCCAGTACTTC | CAISEGGGSVKTQYF | TRBJ2-5 | TRBV10-3 | once | .
TGTGCCATCAGTGAGATCATAAGTAATTCACCCCTCCACTTT | CAISEIISNSPLHF | TRBJ1-6 | TRBV10-3 | . | .
TGTGCCACCAGCAGGGGAGTTGGAGAGACCCAGTACTTC | CATSRGVGETQYF | TRBJ2-5 | TRBV15 | . | .
TGTGCCAGCAGCTTGGACGGGACAGACAACAATGAGCAGTTCTTC | CASSLDGTDNNEQFF | TRBJ2-1 | TRBV5-6 | . | TRBD1
TGTGCCAGCAGCGATGGGACAGGGGGGTCCTATGGCTACACCTTC | CASSDGTGGSYGYTF | TRBJ1-2 | TRBV6-6 | once | TRBD1
TGTGCCAGCAGCTTAGAGACAGGGGTGAATTCACCCCTCCACTTT | CASSLETGVNSPLHF | TRBJ1-6 | TRBV11-2 | . | TRBD1
TGTGCCAGCAGTTCTTACACTGAAGCTTTCTTT | CASSSYTEAFF | TRBJ1-1 | TRBV6-9 | . | .
TGTGCCAGCAGCCCGTACAATTCACCCCTCCACTTT | CASSPYNSPLHF | TRBJ1-6 | TRBV13 | . | .
TGTGCCAGCAGTCCCCTCGGGGGGGCCTACAATGAGCAGTTCTTC | CASSPLGGAYNEQFF | TRBJ2-1 | TRBV28 | . | TRBD2
TGCGCCAGCAGCCGGTCAACAGTTAGCAATCAGCCCCAGCATTTT | CASSRSTVSNQPQHF | TRBJ1-5 | TRBV4-1 | . | .
TGTGCCAGCAGTATAGGACTAGAGTACAATGAGCAGTTCTTC | CASSIGLEYNEQFF | TRBJ2-1 | TRBV6-5 | once | TRBD2